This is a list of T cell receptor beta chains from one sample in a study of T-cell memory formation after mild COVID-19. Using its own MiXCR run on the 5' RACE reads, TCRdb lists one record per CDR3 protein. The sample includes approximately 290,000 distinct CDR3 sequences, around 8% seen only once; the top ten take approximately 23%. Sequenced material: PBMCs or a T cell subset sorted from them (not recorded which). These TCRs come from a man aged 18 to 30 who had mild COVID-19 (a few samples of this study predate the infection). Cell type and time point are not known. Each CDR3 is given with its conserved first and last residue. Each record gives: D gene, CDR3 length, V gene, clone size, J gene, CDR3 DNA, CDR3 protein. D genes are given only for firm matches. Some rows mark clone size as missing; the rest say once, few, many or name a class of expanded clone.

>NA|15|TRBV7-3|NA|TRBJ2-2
TGTGCCAGCAGCCTCTACGGACCAAGCACCGGGGAGCTGTTTTTT
CASSLYGPSTGELFF
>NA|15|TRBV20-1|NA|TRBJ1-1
TGCAGTGCTAGAGTTCCGGGACACTGGAACACTGAAGCTTTCTTT
CSARVPGHWNTEAFF
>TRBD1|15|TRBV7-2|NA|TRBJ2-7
TGTGCCAGCAGCTACCCCCGGACAGGCCTCTACGAGCAGTACTTC
CASSYPRTGLYEQYF
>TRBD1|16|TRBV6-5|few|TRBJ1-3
TGTGCCAGCAGTCCCGGGACAGGGGTTGTTGGAAACACCATATATTTT
CASSPGTGVVGNTIYF
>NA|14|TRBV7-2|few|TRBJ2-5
TGTGCCAGCAGCTCCGACGGGATCCAAAAGACCCAGTACTTC
CASSSDGIQKTQYF
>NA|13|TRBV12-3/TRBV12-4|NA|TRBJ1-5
TGTGCCAGCAGCCGTACTACTAAGTCGCCCCAGCATTTT
CASSRTTKSPQHF
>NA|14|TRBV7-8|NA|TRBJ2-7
TGTGCCAGCAGCTCGCGGGTAGGGTTCTACGAGCAGTACTTC
CASSSRVGFYEQYF
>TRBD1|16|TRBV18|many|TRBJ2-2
TGTGCCAGCTCACCCATTGGACAGGGGCGCGCCGGGGAGCTGTTTTTT
CASSPIGQGRAGELFF
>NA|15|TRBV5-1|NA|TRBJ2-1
TGCGCCAGCAGCTTGTTTTTCGGGGGCTACAATGAGCAGTTCTTC
CASSLFFGGYNEQFF
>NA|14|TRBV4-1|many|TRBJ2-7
TGCGCCAGCAGCCAAGGGGACCGGACCTACGAGCAGTACTTC
CASSQGDRTYEQYF
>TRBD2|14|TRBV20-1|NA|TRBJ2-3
TGCAGTGCTAGCGGCGGGGGGCCCCTTGATACGCAGTATTTT
CSASGGGPLDTQYF
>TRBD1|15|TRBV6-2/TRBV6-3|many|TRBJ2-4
TGTGCCAGCACCCAAGGGGGCGCCTTAATTAACATTCAGTACTTC
CASTQGGALINIQYF
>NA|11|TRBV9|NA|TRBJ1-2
TGTGCCAGCAGCGGGATGTATGGCTACACCTTC
CASSGMYGYTF
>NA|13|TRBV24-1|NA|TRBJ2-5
TGTGCCACCAGTGACGCAGGGTCGGAGACCCAGTACTTC
CATSDAGSETQYF
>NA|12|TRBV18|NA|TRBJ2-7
TGTGCCAGCTCATCTGGTCTGTACGAGCAGTACTTC
CASSSGLYEQYF
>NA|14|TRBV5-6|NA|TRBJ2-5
TGTGCCAGCAGCTCCGGACCGACCGATGAGACCCAGTACTTC
CASSSGPTDETQYF
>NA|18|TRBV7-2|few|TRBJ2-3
TGTGCCAGCAGCGACACAGGGCCACTCACTAAAAGCACAGATACGCAGTATTTT
CASSDTGPLTKSTDTQYF
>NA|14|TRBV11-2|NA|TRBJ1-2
TGTGCCAGCAGCTTAGCCAGGAGGGGACATGGCTACACCTTC
CASSLARRGHGYTF
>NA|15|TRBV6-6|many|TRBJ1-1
TGTGCCAGCAGTTACTCCGTGGACGGCGGAATTGGAGCTTTCTTT
CASSYSVDGGIGAFF
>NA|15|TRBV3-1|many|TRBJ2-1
TGTGCCAGCAGCCTACCTGGAGGGGGCGCCGGTGAGCAGTTCTTC
CASSLPGGGAGEQFF
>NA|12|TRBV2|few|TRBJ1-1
TGTGCCAGCATACTGCTGAACACTGAAGCTTTCTTT
CASILLNTEAFF
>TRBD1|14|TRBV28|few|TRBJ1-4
TGTGCCAGTACCCCCGGGACAGGCTGGGAAAAACTGTTTTTT
CASTPGTGWEKLFF
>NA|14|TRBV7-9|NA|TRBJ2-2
TGTGCCAGCATACTCAGACTGAACACCGGGGAGCTGTTTTTT
CASILRLNTGELFF
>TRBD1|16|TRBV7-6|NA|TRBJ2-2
TGTGCCAGCAGCAAACCGGGACAGAGAAACACCGGGGAGCTGTTTTTT
CASSKPGQRNTGELFF
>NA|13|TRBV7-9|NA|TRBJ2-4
TGTGCCAGCAGCTTAATCCAGGGTGTCGCTCAGTACTTC
CASSLIQGVAQYF
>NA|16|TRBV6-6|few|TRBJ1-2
TGTGCGGCCACCGGGCGAGAGGCCGATCCTAACTATGGCTACACCTTC
CAATGREADPNYGYTF
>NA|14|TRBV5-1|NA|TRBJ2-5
TGCGCCAGCAGTTCCGGGACGAGTCAAGAGACCCAGTACTTC
CASSSGTSQETQYF
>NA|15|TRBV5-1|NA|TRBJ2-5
TGCGCCAGCAGCCCCGGACCCTACCAGGAGGAGACCCAGTACTTC
CASSPGPYQEETQYF
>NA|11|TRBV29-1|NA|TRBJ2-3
TGCAGCGGGGCGGGCGTTGATACGCAGTATTTT
CSGAGVDTQYF
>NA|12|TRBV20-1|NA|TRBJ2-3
TGCAGTGCTAGAGACGCAGGTCGTACGCAGTATTTT
CSARDAGRTQYF
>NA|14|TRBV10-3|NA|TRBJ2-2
TGTGCCATCAGCGGCGACACGAACACCGGGGAGCTGTTTTTT
CAISGDTNTGELFF
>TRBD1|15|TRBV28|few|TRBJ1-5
TGTGCCAGCAGTGGGGGACAGGGGGGTGATCAGCCCCAGCATTTT
CASSGGQGGDQPQHF
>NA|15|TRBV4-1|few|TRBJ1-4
TGCGCCAGCAGCCAAGCGTCGGGACTTGTGGAAAAACTGTTTTTT
CASSQASGLVEKLFF
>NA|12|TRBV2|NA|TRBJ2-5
TGTGCCAGCAGTGGTAGCCTTGGGACCCAGTACTTC
CASSGSLGTQYF
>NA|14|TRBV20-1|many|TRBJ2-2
TGCAGTGCTAGAGATCCCAGGAACACCGGGGAGCTGTTTTTT
CSARDPRNTGELFF
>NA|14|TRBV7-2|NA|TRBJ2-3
TGTGCCAGCAGCGGGGGACTGATCACAGATACGCAGTATTTT
CASSGGLITDTQYF
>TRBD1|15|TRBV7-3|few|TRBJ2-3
TGTGCCAGCAGCTTAATAGGGACAGGGTTGGATACGCAGTATTTT
CASSLIGTGLDTQYF
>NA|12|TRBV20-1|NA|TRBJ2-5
TGCAGTGCTAGAGACCCTCTAGTAACCCAGTACTTC
CSARDPLVTQYF
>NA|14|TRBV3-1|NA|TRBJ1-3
TGTGCCAGCAGCCACAGGGGTTCGGAAAAAACCATATATTTT
CASSHRGSEKTIYF
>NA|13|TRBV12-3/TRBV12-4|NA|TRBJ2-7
TGTGCCAGCAGTTTAGGCGGGGCGGCTTGGCAGTACTTC
CASSLGGAAWQYF
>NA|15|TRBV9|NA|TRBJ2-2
TGTGCCAGCAGCGACCGGGCTACGAACACCGGGGAGCTGTTTTTT
CASSDRATNTGELFF
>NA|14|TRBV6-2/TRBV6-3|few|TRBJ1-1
TGTGCCAGCAGCTGGCGGGCGGGGAACACTGAAGCTTTCTTT
CASSWRAGNTEAFF